The 9 T cell receptor beta chains presented below share a single source sample, sequenced in a study of T cell changes during pregnancy in multiple sclerosis (dated 2019 in TCRdb). The library was obtained by the immunoSEQ multiplex PCR assay. TCRdb's version of the immuneACCESS table is confined to in-frame rearrangements and falls short of the full clone set. An unresolved V gene accounts for under half of the shortfall where checked; the remainder is of unknown origin. The sample table shows roughly 35,000 clones, and 90% are seen once. The ten biggest clones cover about 10% of the sample. The starting material was CD8+ T cells from peripheral blood mononuclear cells, obtained before pregnancy. These receptors came from a female donor with multiple sclerosis, enrolled in a pregnancy study.

This sequence joins TRBV5-6 and TRBJ2-3; possibly TRBD2 for D (6 bases). CDR1 SGHDT and CDR2 YYEEEE come from the germline V gene. Trimming removed 0 bases at V and 8 bases at J, with 13 bases between. The CDR3 is made up of 14 amino acids. CDR3 loop: CASSLGVAVRTQYF. CDR3 sequence (DNA): TGTGCCAGCAGCTTGGGGGTAGCGGTGCGTACGCAGTATTTT.

V usage is TRBV19 and J usage is TRBJ1-2; possibly TRBD1 for D (5 bases). The CDR3 contains 14 residues. The ends were cut back, 7 bases at V and 7 bases at J, with 19 bases in the middle. CDR1 is LNHDA, CDR2 SQIVND, per germline (reference sequence). CDR3 bases: TGTGCCAGTATACCTCAGGGATATATCGTTGGCTACACCTTC. It encodes CASIPQGYIVGYTF. Variable domain in full (rest from reference TRBV19 and TRBJ1-2): DGGITQSPKYLFRKEGQNVTLSCEQNLNHDAMYWYRQDPGQGLRLIYYSQIVNDFQKGDIAEGYSVSREKKESFPLTVTSAQKNPTAFYLCASIPQGYIVGYTFGSGTRLTVV.

The rearrangement uses TRBV29-1 and TRBJ2-5; 11 bases agree with TRBD1. Germline-derived CDR1 and CDR2 are SQVTM and ANQGSEA. CDR3 length: 14 amino acids. With V trimmed by 2 bases and J by 4 bases, 3 bases remained unmatched. CDR3: CSVETGTGGETQYF. The CDR3 DNA is TGCAGCGTTGAAACCGGGACAGGGGGAGAGACCCAGTACTTC.

The rearrangement joins TRBV5-1 to TRBJ1-1, with D possibly being TRBD1 (5 bases). V dropped 1 base and J dropped 4 bases, with 17 bases sitting between them. The CDR3 consists of 16 residues. The germline CDR1 and CDR2 sequences are SGHRS and YFSETQ. CDR3 sequence: CASSLTGVPSSTEAFF. CDR3 DNA: TGCGCCAGCAGCTTGACGGGGGTGCCTAGTAGCACTGAAGCTTTCTTT.

By share, this clone counts as medium-sized. The chain joins TRBV6-1 to TRBJ1-5; D remains unclear. Germline V gene lookup returns CDR1 MNHNS and CDR2 SASEGT. Between the trimmed V and J ends, which lost 0 bases and 0 bases, there was a span of 12 bases. This CDR3 has 17 residues. In DNA, the CDR3 is TGTGCCAGCAGTGAAGCGAAGAGAACCTATAGCAATCAGCCCCAGCATTTT. Amino acid sequence: CASSEAKRTYSNQPQHF.

The chain uses TRBV6-5 and TRBJ1-5, with 8 bases aligning to TRBD1. The CDR3 has 15 residues. J gave up 8 bases and V 4 bases, and 10 bases lay outside the gene matches. From germline, CDR1 is MNHEY and CDR2 SVGAGI. The CDR3 bases are TGTGCCAGCAGTTCCTTCCAGGGGGCCGGGGAGCCCCAGCATTTT. This gives the protein CASSSFQGAGEPQHF.

V gene TRBV27 combines with J gene TRBJ2-7; 7 bases are a match to TRBD2. V was pared by 5 bases and J by 6 bases, with 4 bases of the junction left unmatched. Germline V gene lookup returns CDR1 MNHEY and CDR2 SMNVEV (reference sequence). The CDR3 spans 12 residues. The CDR3 reads CASSRGGAEQYF. For the CDR3, the DNA is TGTGCCAGCAGTAGGGGAGGGGCCGAGCAGTACTTC.

V gene TRBV19 combines with J gene TRBJ1-5; 8 positions agree with TRBD1. Germline CDR1 reads LNHDA; CDR2 reads SQIVND (reference sequence). V shed 7 bases and J 6 bases; nucleotides not matched to a gene: 11. The CDR3 loop spans 15 amino acids. The CDR3 protein is CASTPDRDISQPQHF. CDR3 nucleotide sequence: TGTGCCAGTACCCCGGACAGGGACATTAGTCAGCCCCAGCATTTT.

The chain's CDR3 is CASTRTGTNYGYTF. The CDR3 coding sequence is TGTGCCAGCACCCGGACAGGGACTAACTATGGCTACACCTTC. V and J are TRBV5-5 and TRBJ1-2; 8 bases are a match to TRBD1. The CDR3 has 14 amino acids. Trimming took 6 bases from V and 0 from J; bases not matched to a gene: 4. CDR1 and CDR2 from the germline V gene are SGHKS and YYEKEE (reference sequence).